These 13 T cell receptor beta chains came from one sample sequenced in a study of shared T cell receptors in the human thymus. Measured with immunoSEQ multiplex PCR; TCRdb has only the in-frame clones, and not every one. The sample has 500,000 to 850,000 clones, 70% to 90% seen once. The same specimen was also included in a second study, on human thymus T cells.

The sample comprised thymocytes. All receptors derive from a boy younger than two with a congenital heart defect.

This chain joins TRBV9 and TRBJ2-1, with 7 positions matching TRBD2. The CDR3 is 14 amino acids. Germline trimming cut 2 bases from V and 8 bases from J; bases unmatched to any gene: 7. CDR1 SGDLS and CDR2 YYNGEE come from the germline V gene. CDR3 coding DNA: TGTGCCAGCAGCGTGCTCAGGGAGGGCGATGAGCAGTTCTTC. As protein: CASSVLREGDEQFF. Full variable domain (missing parts from reference TRBV9 and TRBJ2-1): DSGVTQTPKHLITATGQRVTLRCSPRSGDLSVYWYQQSLDQGLQFLIQYYNGEERAKGNILERFSAQQFPDLHSELNLSSLELGDSALYFCASSVLREGDEQFFGPGTRLTVL.

The chain carries TRBV12-5 and TRBJ1-1; D is perhaps TRBD1 (5 bases). The CDR3 runs to 16 residues. The germline V gene has CDR1 LGHNT and CDR2 FRNRAP. V lost 3 bases to trimming and J lost 5 bases, with 19 bases between them. The CDR3 DNA follows: TGTGCTAGTGGTTTAGGGACGTACCCCGCGGGGACTGAAGCTTTCTTT. This translates into CASGLGTYPAGTEAFF.

V and J are TRBV28 and TRBJ1-5; unclear D gene. This CDR3 is 17 amino acids long. The germline gives CDR1 MDHEN, CDR2 SYDVKM. Trimming took 2 bases from V and 9 from J, leaving 23 bases between them. This chain's CDR3 is CASSLQARRAGLRPQHF. The CDR3, as DNA: TGTGCCAGCAGTTTACAGGCTAGGAGGGCCGGTTTGCGGCCCCAGCATTTT.

The gene calls are TRBV5-1 and TRBJ1-2; the D gene is possibly TRBD1 (6 bases). Per germline, CDR1 SGHRS and CDR2 YFSETQ. V was clipped by 4 bases and J by 4 bases, with 20 bases between them. The CDR3 is made up of 16 amino acids. CDR3 nucleotides: TGCGCCAGCAGCCATACGAAGGGACACTTTCCCTATGGCTACACCTTC. This sequence encodes CASSHTKGHFPYGYTF.

The CDR3: CASSQDLFRSGARAGETQYF. Written as DNA, the CDR3 is TGCGCCAGCAGCCAAGACCTCTTCCGCTCTGGGGCTAGAGCGGGTGAGACCCAGTACTTC. The rearrangement links TRBV4-3 to TRBJ2-5; D possibly corresponds to TRBD2 (6 bases). The ends were cut back, 0 bases at V and 5 bases at J, with 28 bases in the middle. The CDR3 totals 20 residues. Germline V gene sequence: CDR1 LGHNA, CDR2 YSLEER.

The CDR3: CASSQLAGVGSYEQYF. The DNA of the CDR3 is TGCGCCAGCAGCCAATTAGCGGGAGTGGGATCCTACGAGCAGTACTTC. The genes are TRBV4-3 and TRBJ2-7; 9 positions match TRBD2. Germline loops: CDR1 LGHNA, CDR2 YSLEER. This CDR3 is built from 16 residues. The V gene end was trimmed by 2 bases and the J gene end by 1 base; junction bases not matched to a gene: 6.

The chain carries TRBV25-1 and TRBJ2-7, with TRBD1 matching over 10 bases. The CDR3 has 15 amino acids. Germline V lookup: CDR1 MGHDK, CDR2 SYGVNS. The V gene end was trimmed by 4 bases and the J gene end by 3 bases; junction bases not matched to a gene: 6. CDR3 amino acids: CASSVVDRGNYEQYF. The CDR3 DNA reads TGTGCCAGCAGTGTAGTGGACAGGGGGAACTACGAGCAGTACTTC.

CDR3 protein: CASSSHNREAGPAEQYF. CDR3 nucleotides: TGTGCCAGCAGCTCCCATAACCGGGAGGCAGGGCCCGCCGAGCAGTACTTC. The rearrangement joins TRBV5-4 to TRBJ2-7; 7 nucleotides agree with TRBD2. The CDR3 extends over 17 amino acids. V lost 3 bases to trimming and J lost 6 bases; unmatched junction nucleotides: 18. From germline, CDR1 is SGHNT and CDR2 YYREEE (reference sequence).

The chain combines TRBV7-9 with TRBJ2-2, with TRBD1 identical over 8 bases. Germline V lookup: CDR1 SEHNR, CDR2 FQNEAQ (reference sequence). The V and J ends lost 5 bases and 0 bases, in that order; junction bases with no gene match: 2. The CDR3 runs 15 residues. CDR3 nucleotides: TGTGCCAGCAGCCCACAGGGGGCGAACACCGGGGAGCTGTTTTTT. Translating it yields CASSPQGANTGELFF.

This clone came up once. V gene TRBV28 combines with J gene TRBJ1-5; possible D gene TRBD1, 5 bases. V was shortened by 5 bases and J by 6 bases, with 26 bases between the two germline ends. The CDR3 contains 18 residues. CDR1 and CDR2 (germline): MDHEN, SYDVKM. The CDR3 DNA follows: TGTGCCAGCAGTCAACAGTGGGGCAGGTGGGTATCAAGTCAGCCCCAGCATTTT. It translates to CASSQQWGRWVSSQPQHF.

This chain connects TRBV5-5 to TRBJ1-6; TRBD1 agrees at 9 bases. The V gene end was trimmed by 4 bases and the J gene end by 8 bases; junction bases not matched to a gene: 13. Germline CDR1 reads SGHKS; CDR2 reads YYEKEE (reference sequence). This CDR3 spans 17 amino acids. CDR3 amino acids: CASSPNPGDREHSPLHF. For the CDR3, the DNA is TGTGCCAGCAGCCCGAACCCAGGGGACAGGGAACATTCACCCCTCCACTTT.

The V call is TRBV4-1, the J call TRBJ2-3; 10 bases line up with TRBD2. The CDR3 consists of 20 residues. Per germline, CDR1 MGHRA and CDR2 YSYEKL. The J segment lost 0 bases and the V segment lost 2 bases, leaving 14 bases of the junction unmatched. DNA for the CDR3: TGCGCCAGCAGCCAAACCCGGCGGAGCGGGGGGGCCCCTAGCACAGATACGCAGTATTTT. Protein sequence: CASSQTRRSGGAPSTDTQYF.

The chain joins TRBV7-9 to TRBJ2-3; TRBD2 matches 7 bases. The V gene end was trimmed by 5 bases and the J gene end by 2 bases; junction bases not matched to a gene: 13. Germline V CDR1 and CDR2: SEHNR, FQNEAQ (reference sequence). This CDR3 spans 17 amino acids. The CDR3 DNA reads as TGTGCCAGCAGCCGAGGTGGGGGGAGGGCCTTCACAGATACGCAGTATTTT. Its translation is CASSRGGGRAFTDTQYF.